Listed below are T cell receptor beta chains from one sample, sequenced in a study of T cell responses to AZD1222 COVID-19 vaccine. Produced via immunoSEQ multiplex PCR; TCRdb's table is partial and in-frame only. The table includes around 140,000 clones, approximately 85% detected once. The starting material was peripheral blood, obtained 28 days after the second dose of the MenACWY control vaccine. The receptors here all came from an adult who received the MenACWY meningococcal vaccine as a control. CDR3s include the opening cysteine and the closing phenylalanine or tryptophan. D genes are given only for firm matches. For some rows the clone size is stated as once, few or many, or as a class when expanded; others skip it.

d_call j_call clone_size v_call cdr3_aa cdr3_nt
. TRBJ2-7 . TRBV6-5 CASRKTGTYEQYF TGTGCCAGCAGAAAGACAGGTACCTACGAGCAGTACTTC
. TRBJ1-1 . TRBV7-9 CASSLEYMNTEAFF TGTGCCAGCAGCTTAGAATATATGAACACTGAAGCTTTCTTT
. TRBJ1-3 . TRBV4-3 CASSQDSTPGGNLANTIYF TGCGCCAGCAGCCAAGATTCCACCCCCGGGGGTAATCTCGCAAACACCATATATTTT
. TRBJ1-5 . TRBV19 CASRWKGLSNSNQPQHF TGTGCCAGTAGATGGAAGGGACTCAGTAATAGCAATCAGCCCCAGCATTTT
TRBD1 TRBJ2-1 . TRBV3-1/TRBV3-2 CASSVGQGNEQFF TGTGCCAGCAGCGTCGGACAGGGGAATGAGCAGTTCTTC
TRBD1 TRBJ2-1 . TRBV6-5 CASSYRTGVVNEQFF TGTGCCAGCAGTTACCGGACAGGGGTTGTGAATGAGCAGTTCTTC
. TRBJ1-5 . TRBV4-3 CASSQARVGQPQHF TGCGCCAGCAGCCAAGCGAGGGTGGGGCAGCCCCAGCATTTT
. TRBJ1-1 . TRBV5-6 CASSRRTSGAGDEAFF TGTGCCAGCAGCCGGCGGACATCGGGGGCGGGAGATGAAGCTTTCTTT
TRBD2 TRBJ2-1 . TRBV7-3 CASSLRTSGSGNEQFF TGTGCCAGCAGCTTACGGACTAGCGGGAGTGGAAATGAGCAGTTCTTC
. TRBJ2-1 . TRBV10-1 CASSESRPGPYNEQFF TGCGCCAGCAGTGAGTCGCGGCCAGGGCCCTACAATGAGCAGTTCTTC
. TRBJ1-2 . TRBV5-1 CASSPALTNYGYTF TGCGCCAGCAGCCCTGCGCTGACGAACTATGGCTACACCTTC
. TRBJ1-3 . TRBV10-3 CAISEGANTIYF TGTGCCATCAGTGAAGGGGCGAACACCATATATTTT
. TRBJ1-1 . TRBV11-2 CASSFSENTEAFF TGTGCCAGCAGCTTTTCGGAAAACACTGAAGCTTTCTTT
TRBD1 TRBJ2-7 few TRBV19 CASKVGQGAYEQYF TGTGCCAGTAAGGTCGGACAGGGGGCCTACGAGCAGTACTTC
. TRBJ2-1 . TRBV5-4 CASSFLATLSYNEQFF TGTGCCAGCAGCTTTCTAGCGACTCTATCCTACAATGAGCAGTTCTTC
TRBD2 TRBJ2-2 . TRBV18 CASSPPGSVGRTGELFF TGTGCCAGCTCACCACCCGGTAGCGTCGGGAGGACCGGGGAGCTGTTTTTT
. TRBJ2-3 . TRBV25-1 CASRFGGTADTQYF TGTGCCAGCAGATTCGGGGGCACGGCAGATACGCAGTATTTT
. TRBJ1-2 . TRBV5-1 CASTEREGPIYGYTF TGCGCCAGCACCGAACGGGAGGGCCCGATCTATGGCTACACCTTC
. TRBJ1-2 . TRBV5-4 CASSFAGSSGYTF TGTGCCAGCAGCTTCGCGGGATCGTCGGGCTACACCTTC
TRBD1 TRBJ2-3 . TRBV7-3 CASSLTGSVTDTQYF TGTGCCAGCAGCTTGACAGGGTCCGTCACAGATACGCAGTATTTT
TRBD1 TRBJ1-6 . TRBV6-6 CASNRDSDNSPLHF TGTGCCAGCAACCGGGACAGTGATAATTCACCCCTCCACTTT
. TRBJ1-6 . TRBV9 CASRGPANSPLHF TGTGCCAGCCGGGGACCAGCTAATTCACCCCTCCACTTT
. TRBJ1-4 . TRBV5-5 CASSLSGAFNEKLFF TGTGCCAGCAGCTTGTCCGGGGCCTTTAATGAAAAACTGTTTTTT
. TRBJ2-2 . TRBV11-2 CASSSLTGSNTGELFF TGTGCCAGCAGCTCCCTGACAGGTTCAAACACCGGGGAGCTGTTTTTT
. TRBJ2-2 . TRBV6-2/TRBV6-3 CASSYSASGELFF TGTGCCAGCAGTTACTCTGCGAGCGGGGAGCTGTTTTTT
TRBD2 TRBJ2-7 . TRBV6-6 CASSPTPTSGRTRDEQYF TGTGCCAGCAGTCCCACCCCTACTAGCGGGAGGACGCGGGACGAGCAGTACTTC
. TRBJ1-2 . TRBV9 CASSVMANYGYTF TGTGCCAGCAGCGTGATGGCTAACTATGGCTACACCTTC
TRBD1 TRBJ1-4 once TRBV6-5 CASSPTGADEKLFF TGTGCCAGCAGCCCCACAGGGGCAGATGAAAAACTGTTTTTT
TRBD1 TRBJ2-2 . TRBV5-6 CASSLQGAKGPGELFF TGTGCCAGCAGCTTACAGGGGGCAAAAGGACCCGGGGAGCTGTTTTTT
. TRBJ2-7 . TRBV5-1 CASSLGGDRYEQYF TGCGCCAGCAGCTTGGGAGGGGATAGATACGAGCAGTACTTC
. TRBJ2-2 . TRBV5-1 CASRPLQGAGELFF TGCGCCAGCAGACCTCTACAAGGGGCCGGGGAGCTGTTTTTT
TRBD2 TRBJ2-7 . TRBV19 CASSGGTSEAYEQYF TGTGCCAGTAGTGGGGGGACTAGCGAAGCCTACGAGCAGTACTTC
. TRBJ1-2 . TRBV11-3 CASSLSEGLRDGYTF TGTGCCAGCAGCTTAAGTGAGGGTCTGAGGGATGGCTACACCTTC
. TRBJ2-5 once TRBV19 CATRDLGAQETQYF TGTGCCACGAGGGACCTGGGGGCCCAAGAGACCCAGTACTTC
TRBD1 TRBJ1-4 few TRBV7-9 CASSRYRGDGTNEKLFF TGTGCCAGCAGCCGATACAGGGGGGACGGCACTAATGAAAAACTGTTTTTT
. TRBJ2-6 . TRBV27 CASSFKAGATNVLTF TGTGCCAGCAGTTTTAAGGCAGGTGCTACCAACGTCCTGACTTTC
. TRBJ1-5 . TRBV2 CASKDYSNQPQHF TGTGCCAGCAAGGATTATAGCAATCAGCCCCAGCATTTT
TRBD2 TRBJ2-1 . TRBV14 CASSPTSGGPRFF TGTGCCAGCAGCCCGACTAGCGGGGGGCCACGGTTCTTC
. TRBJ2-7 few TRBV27 CASSLGLTQISYEQYF TGTGCCAGCAGTTTAGGACTAACGCAAATCTCCTACGAGCAGTACTTC
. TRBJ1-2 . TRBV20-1 CSASKGREFGYGYTF TGCAGTGCTAGTAAGGGGAGGGAGTTCGGCTATGGCTACACCTTC
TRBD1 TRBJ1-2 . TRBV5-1 CASSSDRGGLGYTF TGCGCCAGCAGCTCGGACAGGGGAGGTTTGGGCTACACCTTC
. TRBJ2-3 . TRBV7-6 CASSLAPSGTDTQYF TGTGCCAGCAGCTTAGCACCTAGCGGCACAGATACGCAGTATTTT
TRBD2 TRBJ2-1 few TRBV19 CASSIILRTSGKDEQFF TGTGCCAGTAGTATTATTTTAAGGACTAGCGGGAAGGATGAGCAGTTCTTC
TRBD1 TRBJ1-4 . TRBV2 CASTTGVEKLFF TGTGCCAGCACGACAGGGGTCGAAAAACTGTTTTTT
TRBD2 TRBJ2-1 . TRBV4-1 CASSTLAGPYNEQFF TGCGCCAGCAGCACGCTAGCGGGACCCTACAATGAGCAGTTCTTC
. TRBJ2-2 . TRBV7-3 CASSRAGHPNTGELFF TGTGCCAGCAGCCGGGCTGGACACCCGAACACCGGGGAGCTGTTTTTT
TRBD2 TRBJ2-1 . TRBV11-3 CASSGLAGENEQFF TGTGCCAGCAGTGGACTAGCGGGAGAAAATGAGCAGTTCTTC
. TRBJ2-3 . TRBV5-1 CASSLGPNTQYF TGCGCCAGCAGCTTGGGTCCCAATACGCAGTATTTT
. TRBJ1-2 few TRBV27 CASSLPVVFNYGYTF TGTGCCAGCAGTTTACCGGTTGTGTTTAACTATGGCTACACCTTC
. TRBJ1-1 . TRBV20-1 CSASPEMNTEAFF TGCAGTGCTAGTCCAGAAATGAACACTGAAGCTTTCTTT
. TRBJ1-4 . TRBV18 CASSPGRGPANEKLFF TGTGCCAGCTCACCGGGCAGGGGACCTGCTAATGAAAAACTGTTTTTT
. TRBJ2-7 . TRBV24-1 CATSDPGGDSYEQYF TGTGCCACCAGTGATCCCGGTGGGGACTCCTACGAGCAGTACTTC